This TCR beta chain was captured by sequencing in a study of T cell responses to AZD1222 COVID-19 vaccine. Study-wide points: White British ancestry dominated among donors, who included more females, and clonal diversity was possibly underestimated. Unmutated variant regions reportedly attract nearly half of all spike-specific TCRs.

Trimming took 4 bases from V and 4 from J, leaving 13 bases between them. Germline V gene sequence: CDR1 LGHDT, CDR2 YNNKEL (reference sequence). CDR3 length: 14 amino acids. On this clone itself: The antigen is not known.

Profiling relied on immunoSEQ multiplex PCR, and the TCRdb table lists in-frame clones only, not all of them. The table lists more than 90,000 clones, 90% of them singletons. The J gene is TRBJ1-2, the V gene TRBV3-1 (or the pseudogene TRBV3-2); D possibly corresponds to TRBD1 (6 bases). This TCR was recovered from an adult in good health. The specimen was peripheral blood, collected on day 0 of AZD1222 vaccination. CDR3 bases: TGTGCCAGCAGCCCCCAACAGGGCAGCTATGGCTACACCTTC. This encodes CASSPQQGSYGYTF.